These 18 T cell receptor beta chains were sequenced from one sample in a study of T cells after yellow fever vaccination. TCRdb recomputed calls from the 5' RACE reads with MiXCR, one row per CDR3 protein. There are 350,000 to 450,000 distinct CDR3 sequences in the sample; 6.2% occur only once, and 15% lies in the top ten. The material was PBMCs, obtained 5 days after the yellow fever booster vaccination. The receptor source for this set is a man aged 25-45 years who received the YFV17D yellow fever vaccine.

V usage is TRBV7-2 and J usage is TRBJ2-7, with a weak D call TRBD2 (6 bases). The germline V gene encodes CDR1 SGHTA and CDR2 FQGNSA. The CDR3 is 17 residues long. Trimming left V 5 bases short and J 0 bases short, with 20 bases between. The chain's CDR3 is CASSPGGGGPSSYEQYF. CDR3 nucleotides: TGTGCCAGCAGCCCCGGGGGTGGCGGACCTAGCTCCTACGAGCAGTACTTC. Based on the CDR3 plus reference TRBV7-2 and TRBJ2-7, the full variable domain is GAGVSQSPSNKVTEKGKDVELRCDPISGHTALYWYRQSLGQGLEFLIYFQGNSAPDKSGLPSDRFSAERTGGSVSTLTIQRTQQEDSAVYLCASSPGGGGPSSYEQYFGPGTRLTVT.

The sample holds a few counts of this clonotype. The rearrangement uses TRBV15 and TRBJ2-4; TRBD1 matches 7 bases. V gave up 1 base and J gave up 3 bases; unmatched junction bases: 3. The CDR3 is made up of 15 amino acids. Germline CDR1 LNHNV, CDR2 YYDKDF (reference sequence). CDR3 sequence (DNA): TGTGCCACCAGCAGAGGAACAGGGGACAAAAACATTCAGTACTTC. Protein sequence: CATSRGTGDKNIQYF.

This clonotype was observed many times. The genes are TRBV6-5 and TRBJ2-7; the D is unclear. This CDR3 is 16 amino acids long. From germline, CDR1 is MNHEY and CDR2 SVGAGI. Trimming shortened V by 2 bases and J by 6 bases, and 20 bases separated the two germline ends. Here the CDR3 reads CASSYLARLPPLEQYF. CDR3 coding DNA: TGTGCCAGCAGTTACCTCGCCAGACTGCCCCCTCTCGAGCAGTACTTC.

This clonotype was seen at least ten times. The V gene is TRBV12-3 or TRBV12-4, the J gene TRBJ2-2, with a weak D call TRBD1 (5 bases). V was clipped by 5 bases and J by 6 bases, with 16 bases between them. The CDR3 is made up of 15 amino acids. DNA of the CDR3: TGTGCCAGCAGTAGACAGCGTTTTGGGTCCGGGGAGCTGTTTTTT. Its protein is CASSRQRFGSGELFF.

Comments on this clonotype: A much larger clone differs from this one at a single base, so this may be a read error. The chain carries TRBV7-2 and TRBJ2-6, with D uncertain. Looked up from germline, CDR1 is SGHTA and CDR2 is FQGNSA. Trimming removed 3 bases from V and 0 bases from J, with 9 bases in between. This CDR3 has 16 residues. CDR3 protein: CASSFARSSGANVLTF. In nucleotides, the CDR3 is TGTGCCAGCAGCTTCGCCCGGAGCTCTGGGGCCAACGTCCTGACTTTC.

The rearrangement joins TRBV29-1 to TRBJ2-3; tentatively, D is TRBD1 or TRBD2 (5 bases each). Trimming took off 5 bases at V and 5 bases at J, with 20 bases between the two ends. Germline values: CDR1 SQVTM, CDR2 ANQGSEA. This CDR3 is built from 15 residues. The CDR3 loop reads CSVTLSGGRGDTQYF. The CDR3 DNA reads TGCAGCGTTACGCTATCTGGGGGACGGGGAGATACGCAGTATTTT.

V and J are TRBV10-3 and TRBJ1-4; 8 bases match TRBD1. This CDR3 comprises 16 residues. Germline values: CDR1 ENHRY, CDR2 SYGVKD. After removal of 0 bases from V and 7 bases from J, the junction contained 7 bases not matched to a gene. The chain's CDR3 is CAISESMTGEAEKLFF. The CDR3, as DNA: TGTGCCATCAGTGAGTCGATGACAGGGGAGGCTGAAAAACTGTTTTTT.

In its sample, this clonotype was seen many times. Written as DNA, the CDR3 is TGTGCCAGCAGTGTAGTGGACACCGGGGAGCTGTTTTTT. Translated: CASSVVDTGELFF. This chain connects TRBV6-2 or TRBV6-3 to TRBJ2-2; D not certain. Looked up from germline, CDR1 is MNHEY and CDR2 is SVGEGT. The CDR3 is 13 amino acids. V dropped 5 bases and J dropped 3 bases, with 7 bases sitting between them.

This chain joins TRBV5-4 and TRBJ2-2, with 7 bases identical to TRBD2. J gave up 6 bases and V 3 bases, and 5 bases lay outside the gene matches. Germline assignment: CDR1 SGHNT and CDR2 YYREEE (reference sequence). The CDR3 extends over 14 amino acids. The CDR3 nucleotides are TGTGCCAGCAGCTACCAACGGGGGGCCGGGGAGCTGTTTTTT. This sequence encodes CASSYQRGAGELFF.

This clonotype was picked up many times. This chain links TRBV10-3 with TRBJ2-7; TRBD2 matches 14 bases. This CDR3 is built from 15 residues. Germline CDR1 ENHRY, CDR2 SYGVKD. Germline trimming cut 3 bases from V and 3 bases from J; bases unmatched to any gene: 1. The CDR3 loop is CAISEGTSGSYEQYF. The CDR3 DNA reads as TGTGCCATCAGTGAAGGGACTAGCGGGAGCTACGAGCAGTACTTC.

The table lists this clonotype with a few counts. V usage is TRBV6-2 or TRBV6-3 and J usage is TRBJ2-1, with TRBD2 identical over 7 bases. Germline-derived CDR1 and CDR2 are MNHEY and SVGEGT. The V and J ends lost 5 bases and 5 bases, in that order; junction bases with no gene match: 12. The CDR3 covers 16 residues. The CDR3 spells CASSPSGGSLNNEQFF. CDR3 coding DNA: TGTGCCAGCAGTCCCTCCGGCGGGAGCCTAAACAATGAGCAGTTCTTC.

This chain links TRBV2 with TRBJ2-1; D not resolved. Looked up from germline, CDR1 is SNHLY and CDR2 is FYNNEI. The CDR3 loop spans 15 amino acids. The V gene lost 5 bases and the J gene lost 4 bases, with 15 bases spanning the gap. The CDR3 spells CASSLTVRTYNEQFF. As DNA, the CDR3 is TGTGCCAGCAGTTTGACCGTTCGAACGTACAATGAGCAGTTCTTC. The full variable domain, rest sourced from reference TRBV2 and TRBJ2-1, is EPEVTQTPSHQVTQMGQEVILRCVPISNHLYFYWYRQILGQKVEFLVSFYNNEISEKSEIFDDQFSVERPDGSNFTLKIRSTKLEDSAMYFCASSLTVRTYNEQFFGPGTRLTVL.

The rearrangement links TRBV7-6 to TRBJ2-5; D is unresolved. Germline values: CDR1 SGHVS, CDR2 FNYEAQ. The CDR3 contains 11 residues. V was trimmed by 6 bases and J by 5 bases, leaving 7 bases between them. The CDR3 is CASRLHETQYF. In DNA form, the CDR3 reads TGTGCCAGCAGATTACACGAGACCCAGTACTTC. The variable domain in full, completed from reference TRBV7-6 and TRBJ2-5, reads GAGVSQSPRYKVTKRGQDVALRCDPISGHVSLYWYRQALGQGPEFLTYFNYEAQQDKSGLPNDRFSAERPEGSISTLTIQRTEQRDSAMYRCASRLHETQYFGPGTRLLVL.

This clonotype was recorded a few times. This chain uses TRBV12-3 or TRBV12-4 with TRBJ2-2; D ambiguous. The V end lost 6 bases, the J end lost 5 bases, and 13 bases lay between the germline ends. The CDR3 runs 14 residues. The CDR3 loop reads CASSPDFVTGELFF. The CDR3 DNA sequence: TGTGCCAGCAGCCCCGACTTTGTAACCGGGGAGCTGTTTTTT.

The chain links TRBV20-1 to TRBJ2-1; D uncertain. CDR3 size: 13 residues. Germline CDR1 is DFQATT and CDR2 is SNEGSKA (reference sequence). The germline V and J ends were trimmed by 8 bases and 1 base, with 12 bases remaining between them. The CDR3, as DNA: TGCAGTCCCTCCGGTGGGTCCTACAATGAGCAGTTCTTC. Residues: CSPSGGSYNEQFF.

This clonotype was recorded a few times. The J gene is TRBJ2-3, the V gene TRBV30, with 9 bases matching TRBD2. V was pared by 0 bases and J by 2 bases, with 6 bases of the junction left unmatched. The V gene's germline CDR1 is GTSNPN and CDR2 SVGIG (reference sequence). There are 16 residues in the CDR3. CDR3 amino acids: CAWSVGLAGPTDTQYF. In DNA form, the CDR3 reads TGTGCCTGGAGTGTCGGGCTAGCGGGGCCCACAGATACGCAGTATTTT.

This clonotype was seen only a few times. V and J are TRBV6-5 and TRBJ2-3, with D maybe TRBD1 (6 bases). Trimming removed 0 bases from V and 0 bases from J, with 13 bases in between. This CDR3 has 17 residues. Germline V gene data show CDR1 as MNHEY and CDR2 as SVGAGI. DNA for the CDR3: TGTGCCAGCAGTTACTCGACGACAGGAGTTAGCACAGATACGCAGTATTTT. Protein: CASSYSTTGVSTDTQYF.

This clonotype showed up just a few times. V is TRBV27 and J is TRBJ2-1; D possibly corresponds to TRBD2 (5 bases). Per the germline V gene, CDR1 is MNHEY and CDR2 is SMNVEV (reference sequence). V was trimmed by 6 bases and J by 0 bases, leaving 18 bases between them. The CDR3 is 17 residues long. The CDR3 DNA sequence: TGTGCCAGCAGCAAAGAACGAGGTGCGGGCTCCTACAATGAGCAGTTCTTC. This encodes CASSKERGAGSYNEQFF.